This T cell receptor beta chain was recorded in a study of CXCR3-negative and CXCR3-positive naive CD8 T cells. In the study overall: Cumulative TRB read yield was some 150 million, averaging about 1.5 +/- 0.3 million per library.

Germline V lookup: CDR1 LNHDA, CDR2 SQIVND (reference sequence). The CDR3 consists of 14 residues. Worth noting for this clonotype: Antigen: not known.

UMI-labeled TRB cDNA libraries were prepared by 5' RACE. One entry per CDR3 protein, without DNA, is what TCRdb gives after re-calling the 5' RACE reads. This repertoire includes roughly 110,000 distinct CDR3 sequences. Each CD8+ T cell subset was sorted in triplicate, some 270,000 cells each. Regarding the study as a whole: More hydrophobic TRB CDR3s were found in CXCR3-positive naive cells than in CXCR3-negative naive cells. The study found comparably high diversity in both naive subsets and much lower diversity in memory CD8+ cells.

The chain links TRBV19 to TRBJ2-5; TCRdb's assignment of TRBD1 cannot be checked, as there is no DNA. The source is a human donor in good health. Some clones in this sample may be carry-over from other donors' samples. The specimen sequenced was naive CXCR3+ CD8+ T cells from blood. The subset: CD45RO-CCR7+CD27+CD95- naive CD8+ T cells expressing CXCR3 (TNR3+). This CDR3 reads CASSLGTGQETQYF.